This TCR beta chain was obtained from a study of OX40 agonist ivuxolimab in advanced cancers. Germline V gene data show CDR1 as GTSNPN and CDR2 as SVGIG (reference sequence). The V and J ends lost 0 bases and 4 bases respectively, with 14 bases between them. There are 15 residues in the CDR3. Only in-frame clones appear in the TCRdb table, and some are missing; sequencing was by immunoSEQ multiplex PCR. Among tens of thousands of clones, more than 70% were seen once, and the ten largest hold 0.65% to 0.9%. The study's findings and limits: Among the nonresponders, some also had low normalized T-cell clonal expansion.

About this clone: What it binds is unknown.

Blood specimens came from baseline, cycle 4 day 1, and cycle 7 day 1. The receptor was derived from an adult with an advanced solid tumor such as melanoma, head and neck, liver or kidney cancer. The sample was CD4+ or CD8+ T cells sorted from blood, taken in a trial of the OX40 agonist ivuxolimab. This chain joins TRBV30 and TRBJ2-3; tentatively, D is TRBD2 (5 bases). The CDR3 loop is CAWSVGSAGPDTQYF. The CDR3 DNA reads as TGTGCCTGGAGTGTAGGAAGTGCGGGCCCAGATACGCAGTATTTT.